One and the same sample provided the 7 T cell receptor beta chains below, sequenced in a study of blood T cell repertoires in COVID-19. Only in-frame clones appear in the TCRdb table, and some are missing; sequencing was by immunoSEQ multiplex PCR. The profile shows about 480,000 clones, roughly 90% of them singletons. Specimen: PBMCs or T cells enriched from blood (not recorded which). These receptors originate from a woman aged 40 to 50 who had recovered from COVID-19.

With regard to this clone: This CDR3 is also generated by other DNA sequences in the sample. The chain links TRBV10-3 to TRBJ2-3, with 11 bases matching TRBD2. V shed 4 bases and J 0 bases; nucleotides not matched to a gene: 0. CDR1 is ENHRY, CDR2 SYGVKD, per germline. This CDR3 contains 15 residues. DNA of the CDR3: TGTGCCATCAGTGGGACTAGCGGGAGCACAGATACGCAGTATTTT. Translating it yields CAISGTSGSTDTQYF.

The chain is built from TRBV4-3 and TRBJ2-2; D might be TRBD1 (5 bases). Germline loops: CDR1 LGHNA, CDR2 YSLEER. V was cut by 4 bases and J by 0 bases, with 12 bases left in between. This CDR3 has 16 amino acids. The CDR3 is CASSREGESNTGELFF. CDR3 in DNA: TGCGCCAGCAGCCGAGAAGGGGAATCGAACACCGGGGAGCTGTTTTTT.

In DNA, the CDR3 is TGCGCCAGCAGCTTGGGACAGGCCGCTACCGGGGAGCTGTTTTTT. This sequence encodes CASSLGQAATGELFF. V gene TRBV5-1 combines with J gene TRBJ2-2; D possibly corresponds to TRBD1 (6 bases). The V and J ends lost 0 bases and 5 bases respectively, with 11 bases between them. CDR1 is SGHRS, CDR2 YFSETQ, per germline. The CDR3 is made up of 15 amino acids.

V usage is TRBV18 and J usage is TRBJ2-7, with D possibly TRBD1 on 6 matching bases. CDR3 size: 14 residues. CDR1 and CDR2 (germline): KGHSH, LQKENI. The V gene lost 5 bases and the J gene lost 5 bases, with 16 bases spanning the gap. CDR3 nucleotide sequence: TGTGCCAGCTCAACCGAAACAGGGTCCCACGAGCAGTACTTC. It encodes CASSTETGSHEQYF.

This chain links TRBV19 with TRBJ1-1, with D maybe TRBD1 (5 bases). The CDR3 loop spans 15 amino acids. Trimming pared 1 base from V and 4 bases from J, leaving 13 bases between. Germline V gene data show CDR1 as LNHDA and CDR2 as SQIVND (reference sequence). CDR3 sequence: CASSIGRGWSTEAFF. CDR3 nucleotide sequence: TGTGCCAGTAGTATAGGTAGGGGATGGAGCACTGAAGCTTTCTTT.

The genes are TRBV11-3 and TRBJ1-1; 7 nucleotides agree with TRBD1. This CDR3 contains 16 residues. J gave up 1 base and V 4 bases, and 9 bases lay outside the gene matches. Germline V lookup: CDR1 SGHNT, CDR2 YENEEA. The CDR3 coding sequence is TGTGCCAGCAGCTCAGCAGGGACAGCCCCGAACACTGAAGCTTTCTTT. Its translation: CASSSAGTAPNTEAFF.

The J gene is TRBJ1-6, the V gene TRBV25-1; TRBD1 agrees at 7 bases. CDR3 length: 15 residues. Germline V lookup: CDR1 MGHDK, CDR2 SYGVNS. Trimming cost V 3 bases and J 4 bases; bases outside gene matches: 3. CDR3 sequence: CASSEEGQYNSPLHF. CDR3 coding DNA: TGTGCCAGCAGTGAGGAGGGACAGTATAATTCACCCCTCCACTTT.